A single sample is the source of the 11 T cell receptor beta chains below, sequenced in a study of T cells in Graves' hyperthyroidism and ophthalmopathy. Using RNA transcripts as the source, TCR beta CDR3 regions were amplified. With the HTBI primer set, the TCR CDR3 went through a first round of RT-PCR. TCRdb used MiXCR to reprocess the multiplex PCR reads, holding one entry per CDR3 protein. The sample contains under 400,000 distinct CDR3 sequences, 15% to 20% of which appear only once. The source material was blood. Receptors were obtained from a woman aged 45 to 65 with Graves' hyperthyroidism.

This clonotype was picked up a small number of times. The chain joins TRBV30 to TRBJ2-7; 8 bases line up with TRBD1. This CDR3 is 15 amino acids long. J lost 4 bases, V lost 5 bases, and 13 bases had no gene match. Germline lookup yields CDR1 GTSNPN and CDR2 SVGIG (reference sequence). The DNA for the CDR3 is TGTGCCTGGGTTCCCCTCGACAGGGGAAAGTACGAGCAGTACTTC. Translating it yields CAWVPLDRGKYEQYF.

V usage is TRBV5-1 and J usage is TRBJ1-1; TRBD1 matches at 7 bases. The V and J ends lost 3 bases and 8 bases, in that order; junction bases with no gene match: 7. The CDR3 loop spans 13 amino acids. Germline assignment: CDR1 SGHRS and CDR2 YFSETQ. CDR3 in DNA: TGCGCCAGCAGCTCGGGACAGCGGTTCGAAGCTTTCTTT. Translation: CASSSGQRFEAFF.

This clonotype was found many times. This chain connects TRBV27 to TRBJ1-6; weak D call: TRBD1 (5 bases). Germline-derived CDR1 and CDR2 are MNHEY and SMNVEV (reference sequence). This CDR3 spans 14 amino acids. Trimming took off 4 bases at V and 9 bases at J, with 13 bases between the two ends. Written as DNA, the CDR3 is TGTGCCAGCAGTTGGGGGGATTTTGGTTCACCCCTCCACTTT. Residues: CASSWGDFGSPLHF.

CDR3 protein: CASSPDLNEKLFF. CDR3 DNA: TGTGCCAGCAGCCCGGACCTTAATGAAAAACTGTTTTTT. This chain uses TRBV13 with TRBJ1-4; no clear D. Trimming left V 5 bases short and J 4 bases short, with 8 bases between. The CDR3 is 13 residues long. Germline V gene sequence: CDR1 PRHDT, CDR2 FYEKMQ (reference sequence).

The V and J genes are TRBV10-1 and TRBJ2-7; 7 bases are a match to TRBD2. Germline V gene data show CDR1 as WNHNN and CDR2 as SYGVQD (reference sequence). The CDR3 runs to 14 residues. The ends lost 5 bases at V and 0 bases at J; junction bases unmatched: 4. DNA of the CDR3: TGCGCCAGCAGTCGCAGCGGGGACTCCTACGAGCAGTACTTC. Its protein product is CASSRSGDSYEQYF.

V is TRBV12-3 or TRBV12-4 and J is TRBJ2-5, with TRBD2 as a possible D gene (6 bases). The length of the CDR3 is 15 residues. V was clipped by 1 base and J by 3 bases, with 12 bases between them. CDR3 loop: CASSLGRGVEETQYF. The DNA for the CDR3 is TGTGCCAGCAGTTTAGGGCGCGGGGTGGAAGAGACCCAGTACTTC.

In this sample, this clonotype turned up many times. This chain links TRBV6-1 with TRBJ2-5, with 8 positions matching TRBD2. V shed 6 bases and J 4 bases; nucleotides not matched to a gene: 10. The CDR3 sequence is 15 residues long. CDR1 is MNHNS, CDR2 SASEGT, per germline. CDR3 in amino acids: CASSSARGGGETQYF. Here the CDR3 DNA reads TGTGCCAGCAGCTCTGCCCGGGGGGGCGGAGAGACCCAGTACTTC.

The CDR3 reads CASSFEGDGNTIYF. CDR3 DNA: TGCGCCAGCAGCTTTGAGGGAGATGGAAACACCATATATTTT. The J gene is TRBJ1-3, the V gene TRBV5-1; no definite D call. The length of the CDR3 is 14 residues. Germline loops: CDR1 SGHRS, CDR2 YFSETQ. Deletions cut 2 bases from V and 3 bases from J, with 9 bases between.

This clonotype was observed a handful of times. This chain links TRBV6-2 or TRBV6-3 with TRBJ2-5; 8 bases align to TRBD1. V was pared by 5 bases and J by 2 bases, with 10 bases of the junction left unmatched. The CDR3 totals 16 residues. Germline CDR1 and CDR2: MNHEY and SVGEGT. CDR3 in DNA: TGTGCCAGCAGTAAAACCGGGACAGGTTCACAAGAGACCCAGTACTTC. This sequence encodes CASSKTGTGSQETQYF.

This clonotype was seen many times. The V and J genes are TRBV9 and TRBJ2-7; a weak D match, TRBD2 (6 bases). This CDR3 is built from 14 residues. The V and J ends lost 6 bases and 0 bases respectively, with 13 bases between them. The germline V gene has CDR1 SGDLS and CDR2 YYNGEE. CDR3: CASNHGGASYEQYF. The CDR3 region has the DNA TGTGCCAGCAATCACGGCGGGGCCTCCTACGAGCAGTACTTC.

Points on this clonotype: Given a much more abundant clone one base away, this may be a read error. The V and J genes are TRBV5-1 and TRBJ1-1; TRBD1 might be the D (5 bases). Germline values: CDR1 SGHRS, CDR2 YFSETQ. Trimming pared 4 bases from V and 1 base from J, leaving 11 bases between. CDR3 length equals 14 residues. CDR3 in DNA: TGCGCCAGCAGCCTGACAGTGACGAACACTGAAGCTTTCTTT. It translates to CASSLTVTNTEAFF.